Each of the 18 T cell receptor beta chains below was sequenced from the same sample in a study of blood T cell repertoires in COVID-19 (TCRdb year 2020). The library relied on the immunoSEQ multiplex PCR assay. The table was pulled from immuneACCESS by TCRdb, which kept in-frame rearrangements only. Such tables lose some clones; where checked, under half of the loss comes from unresolved V genes, and the rest has no known cause. This sample lists about 98,000 clones; 87% were detected once. The ten largest clones add up to 4% to 5.5% of the sample. Sequenced sample: peripheral blood. Receptor source: a man between 70 and 80 years old with acute or convalescent COVID-19.

The sample holds a few counts of this clone. The chain joins TRBV29-1 to TRBJ1-2, with 9 bases that match TRBD1. This CDR3 has 11 residues. Germline values: CDR1 SQVTM, CDR2 ANQGSEA. V lost 6 bases and J lost 6; bases outside the gene matches: 2. The CDR3, as DNA: TGCAGCGTCCGACAGGGGGATGGCTACACCTTC. Translated, it gives CSVRQGDGYTF. The full variable domain, completed using reference TRBV29-1 and TRBJ1-2, is SAVISQKPSRDICQRGTSLTIQCQVDSQVTMMFWYRQQPGQSLTLIATANQGSEATYESGFVIDKFPISRPNLTFSTLTVSNMSPEDSSIYLCSVRQGDGYTFGSGTRLTVV.

The chain joins TRBV6-5 to TRBJ1-3; no firm D call. Per the germline V gene, CDR1 is MNHEY and CDR2 is SVGAGI. The length of the CDR3 is 13 residues. Trimming pared 6 bases from V and 0 bases from J, leaving 6 bases between. CDR3 amino acids: CASRPGSGNTIYF. CDR3 sequence (DNA): TGTGCCAGCAGGCCGGGCTCTGGAAACACCATATATTTT.

The J gene is TRBJ2-7, the V gene TRBV7-9; D not certain. This CDR3 is 13 amino acids long. Germline CDR1 and CDR2: SEHNR and FQNEAQ (reference sequence). V lost 5 bases, J lost 3 bases, and 11 bases lay in between. The CDR3 sequence: CASSPVGHYEQYV. The CDR3 nucleotides are TGTGCCAGCAGCCCTGTGGGCCACTACGAGCAGTACGTC.

The V call is TRBV4-1, the J call TRBJ2-7, with D possibly being TRBD1 (6 bases). Looked up from germline, CDR1 is MGHRA and CDR2 is YSYEKL. The CDR3 covers 14 residues. V lost 9 bases and J 1 base, leaving 16 bases between the germline ends. The CDR3 bases are TGCGCCAGTTCTTACAGGGAAGGGTCCTACGAGCAGTACTTC. Translation: CASSYREGSYEQYF.

This chain uses TRBV6-5 with TRBJ1-2, with TRBD1 as a possible D gene (6 bases). Germline CDR1 reads MNHEY; CDR2 reads SVGAGI. The CDR3 runs to 15 residues. V was shortened by 0 bases and J by 6 bases, with 14 bases between the two germline ends. CDR3 in amino acids: CASSYSGGRTDGYTF. The CDR3 nucleotides are TGTGCCAGCAGTTACTCGGGGGGGCGAACTGATGGCTACACCTTC.

The J gene is TRBJ2-6, the V gene TRBV28; D is possibly TRBD1 (6 bases). Germline values: CDR1 MDHEN, CDR2 SYDVKM. The CDR3 runs to 16 residues. V shed 3 bases and J shed 4 bases, with 13 bases lying between them. CDR3 loop: CASSFHRAPGANVLTF. The CDR3 DNA is TGTGCCAGCAGTTTCCACAGGGCCCCAGGGGCCAACGTCCTGACTTTC. Filled out from reference TRBV28 and TRBJ2-6, the complete variable domain reads DVKVTQSSRYLVKRTGEKVFLECVQDMDHENMFWYRQDPGLGLRLIYFSYDVKMKEKGDIPEGYSVSREKKERFSLILESASTNQTSMYLCASSFHRAPGANVLTFGAGSRLTVL.

J is TRBJ2-1 and V is TRBV5-4, with D perhaps TRBD1 (6 bases). V lost 3 bases and J 2 bases, leaving 12 bases between the germline ends. Germline lookup yields CDR1 SGHNT and CDR2 YYREEE (reference sequence). CDR3 length: 15 residues. The CDR3 protein is CASSSMDRPYNEQFF. In DNA form, the CDR3 reads TGTGCCAGCAGCTCGATGGACAGACCCTACAATGAGCAGTTCTTC.

The sample holds a few counts of this clone. The chain couples TRBV10-2 to TRBJ1-1; TRBD1 is a possible D gene (6 bases). Between the trimmed V and J ends, which lost 0 bases and 1 base, there was a span of 12 bases. This CDR3 has 16 amino acids. Germline V gives CDR1 WSHSY, CDR2 SAAADI. CDR3 protein: CASSESRVGGNTEAFF. As DNA, the CDR3 is TGCGCCAGCAGTGAGTCGAGGGTAGGGGGGAACACTGAAGCTTTCTTT.

V and J are TRBV3-1 (or the pseudogene TRBV3-2) and TRBJ1-1, with D possibly matching TRBD1 (5 bases). The CDR3 spans 14 residues. From germline, CDR1 is LGHDT and CDR2 YNNKEL (reference sequence). V was clipped by 0 bases and J by 10 bases, with 15 bases between them. DNA of the CDR3: TGTGCCAGCAGCCAAGATAGCGGGGGGAGGAGAGCTTTCTTT. This sequence encodes CASSQDSGGRRAFF.

The rearrangement links TRBV19 to TRBJ1-1; 9 nucleotides agree with TRBD1. After removal of 6 bases from V and 1 base from J, the junction contained 9 bases not matched to a gene. The CDR3 length is 16 residues. Germline V gene lookup returns CDR1 LNHDA and CDR2 SQIVND (reference sequence). The CDR3 loop is CASSNRGQGRNTEAFF. The CDR3 DNA is TGTGCCAGTAGCAATCGAGGACAGGGGAGGAACACTGAAGCTTTCTTT.

The chain carries TRBV19 and TRBJ1-2; 9 nucleotides align to TRBD1. CDR1 and CDR2 from the germline V gene are LNHDA and SQIVND (reference sequence). The CDR3 totals 12 residues. V shed 2 bases, J shed 12 bases, and the junction held 4 bases outside the gene matches. The CDR3 protein is CASSIRDRENTF. CDR3 DNA: TGTGCCAGTAGTATAAGGGACAGGGAAAACACCTTC.

V and J are TRBV19 and TRBJ1-1; 7 bases agree with TRBD1. With 3 bases clipped from V and 0 bases from J, the junction kept 4 bases outside the gene matches. The CDR3 contains 15 residues. Germline-derived CDR1 and CDR2 are LNHDA and SQIVND (reference sequence). In nucleotides, the CDR3 is TGTGCCAGTAGTATCCAACAGGGGATGAACACTGAAGCTTTCTTT. Its protein is CASSIQQGMNTEAFF.

The chain combines TRBV3-1 (or the pseudogene TRBV3-2) with TRBJ1-1; 8 bases agree with TRBD1. CDR3 size: 14 residues. J gave up 7 bases and V 3 bases, and 7 bases lay outside the gene matches. The germline CDR1 and CDR2 sequences are LGHDT and YNNKEL (reference sequence). The CDR3 loop is CASSQGSGGREAFF. Here the CDR3 DNA reads TGTGCCAGCAGCCAGGGATCAGGGGGCCGTGAAGCTTTCTTT.

The chain uses TRBV5-6 and TRBJ2-3; the D gene is possibly TRBD1 (5 bases). Germline V gene lookup returns CDR1 SGHDT and CDR2 YYEEEE. The CDR3 runs 13 residues. The V gene lost 6 bases and the J gene lost 7 bases, with 15 bases spanning the gap. The CDR3 DNA is TGTGCCAGCATTGATAGATACAGGTATACGCAGTATTTT. Translation gives CASIDRYRYTQYF.

The V and J genes are TRBV4-1 and TRBJ1-2, with 7 bases that match TRBD1. CDR1 is MGHRA and CDR2 is YSYEKL in the germline V gene. The CDR3 has 15 residues. Unmatched junction bases numbered 7, after V lost 2 bases and J lost 4 bases. CDR3: CASSQTGTEPYGYTF. The CDR3 coding sequence is TGCGCCAGCAGCCAAACCGGGACAGAGCCCTATGGCTACACCTTC.

The rearrangement joins TRBV2 to TRBJ1-1, with 7 bases fitting TRBD1. There are 14 residues in the CDR3. Germline V gene data show CDR1 as SNHLY and CDR2 as FYNNEI. The J segment lost 4 bases and the V segment lost 7 bases, leaving 9 bases of the junction unmatched. CDR3 nucleotides: TGTGCCAGCAACTTAGACAGGGTAGGCACTGAAGCTTTCTTT. This gives the protein CASNLDRVGTEAFF. The full variable domain, completed using reference TRBV2 and TRBJ1-1, is EPEVTQTPSHQVTQMGQEVILRCVPISNHLYFYWYRQILGQKVEFLVSFYNNEISEKSEIFDDQFSVERPDGSNFTLKIRSTKLEDSAMYFCASNLDRVGTEAFFGQGTRLTVV.

The V call is TRBV5-1, the J call TRBJ2-3; a weak D match, TRBD1 (6 bases). The CDR3 sequence is 15 residues long. The germline V gene has CDR1 SGHRS and CDR2 YFSETQ. V shed 9 bases and J shed 1 base, with 18 bases lying between them. The CDR3 DNA reads as TGCGCCACCCGCCGAGAGACAGGCGGCACAGATACGCAGTATTTT. Its translation is CATRRETGGTDTQYF.

The chain is built from TRBV6-5 and TRBJ1-1; 9 bases line up with TRBD1. V gave up 6 bases and J gave up 7 bases; unmatched junction bases: 6. The CDR3 is made up of 13 amino acids. Per germline, CDR1 MNHEY and CDR2 SVGAGI. CDR3 DNA sequence: TGTGCCAGCAGCCGGACAGGGGAGGGTGAAGCTTTCTTT. Translated, it gives CASSRTGEGEAFF.